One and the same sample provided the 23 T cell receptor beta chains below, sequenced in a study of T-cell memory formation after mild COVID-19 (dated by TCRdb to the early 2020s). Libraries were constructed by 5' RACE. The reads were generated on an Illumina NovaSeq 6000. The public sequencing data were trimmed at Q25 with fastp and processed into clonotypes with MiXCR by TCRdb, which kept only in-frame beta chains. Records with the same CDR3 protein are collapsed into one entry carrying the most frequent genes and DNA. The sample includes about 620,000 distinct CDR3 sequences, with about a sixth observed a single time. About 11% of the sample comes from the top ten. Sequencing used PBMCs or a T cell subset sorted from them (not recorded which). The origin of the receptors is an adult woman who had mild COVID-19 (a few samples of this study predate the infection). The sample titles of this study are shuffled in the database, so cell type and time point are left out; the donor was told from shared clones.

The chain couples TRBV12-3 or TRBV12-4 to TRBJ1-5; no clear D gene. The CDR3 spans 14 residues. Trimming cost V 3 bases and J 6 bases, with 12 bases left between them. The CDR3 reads CASSLALGSQPQHF. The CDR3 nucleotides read TGTGCCAGCAGTTTGGCCTTGGGGTCTCAGCCCCAGCATTTT.

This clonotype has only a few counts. In DNA, the CDR3 is TGTGCCAGCAGTTTATCAGTGGAGAGCAATGAGCAGTTCTTC. Translated, it gives CASSLSVESNEQFF. This chain uses TRBV27 with TRBJ2-1, with D unclear. CDR1 is MNHEY and CDR2 is SMNVEV in the germline V gene (reference sequence). The CDR3 is 14 residues long. V was pared by 0 bases and J by 6 bases, with 9 bases between.

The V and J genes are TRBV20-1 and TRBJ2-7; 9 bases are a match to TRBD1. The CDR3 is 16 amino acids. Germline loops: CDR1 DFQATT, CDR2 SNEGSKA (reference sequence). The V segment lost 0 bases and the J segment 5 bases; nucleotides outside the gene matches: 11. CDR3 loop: CSARDTRDRVFNEQYF. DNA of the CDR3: TGCAGTGCTAGAGACACTAGGGACAGGGTGTTTAACGAGCAGTACTTC.

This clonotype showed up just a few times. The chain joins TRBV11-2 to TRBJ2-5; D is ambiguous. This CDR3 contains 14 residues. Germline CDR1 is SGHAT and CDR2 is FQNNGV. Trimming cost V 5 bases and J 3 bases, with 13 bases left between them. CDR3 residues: CASSPLGGEETQYF. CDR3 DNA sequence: TGTGCCAGCAGCCCCCTGGGCGGAGAAGAGACCCAGTACTTC.

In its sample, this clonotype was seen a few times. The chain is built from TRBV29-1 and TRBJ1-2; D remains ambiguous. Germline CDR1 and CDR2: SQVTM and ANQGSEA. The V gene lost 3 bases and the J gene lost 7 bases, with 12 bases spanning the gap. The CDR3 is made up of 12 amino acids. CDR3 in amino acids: CSVEDGPLGYTF. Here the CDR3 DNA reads TGCAGCGTTGAGGACGGACCCCTTGGCTACACCTTC. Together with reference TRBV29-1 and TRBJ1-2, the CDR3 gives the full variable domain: SAVISQKPSRDICQRGTSLTIQCQVDSQVTMMFWYRQQPGQSLTLIATANQGSEATYESGFVIDKFPISRPNLTFSTLTVSNMSPEDSSIYLCSVEDGPLGYTFGSGTRLTVV.

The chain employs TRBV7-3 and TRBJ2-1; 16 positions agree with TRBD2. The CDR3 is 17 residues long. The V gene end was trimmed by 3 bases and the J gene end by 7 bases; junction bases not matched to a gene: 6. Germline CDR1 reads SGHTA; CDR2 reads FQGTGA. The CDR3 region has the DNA TGTGCCAGCAGCTTCGGGACTAGCGGGAGGGTTTGGAATGAGCAGTTCTTC. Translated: CASSFGTSGRVWNEQFF. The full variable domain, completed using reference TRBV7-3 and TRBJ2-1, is GAGVSQTPSNKVTEKGKYVELRCDPISGHTALYWYRQSLGQGPEFLIYFQGTGAADDSGLPNDRFFAVRPEGSVSTLKIQRTERGDSAVYLCASSFGTSGRVWNEQFFGPGTRLTVL.

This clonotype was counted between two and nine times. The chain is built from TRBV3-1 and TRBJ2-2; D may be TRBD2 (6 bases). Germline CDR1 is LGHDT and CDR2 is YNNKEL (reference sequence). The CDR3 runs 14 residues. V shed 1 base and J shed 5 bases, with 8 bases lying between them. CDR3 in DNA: TGTGCCAGCAGCCAAGCCGGGAGAACCGGGGAGCTGTTTTTT. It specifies CASSQAGRTGELFF.

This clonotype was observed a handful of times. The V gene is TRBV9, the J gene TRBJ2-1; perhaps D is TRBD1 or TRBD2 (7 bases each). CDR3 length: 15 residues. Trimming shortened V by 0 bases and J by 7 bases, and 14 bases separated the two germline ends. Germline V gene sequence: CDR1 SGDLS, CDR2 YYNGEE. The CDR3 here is CASSVAGGARNEQFF. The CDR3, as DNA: TGTGCCAGCAGCGTAGCAGGGGGGGCCAGAAATGAGCAGTTCTTC.

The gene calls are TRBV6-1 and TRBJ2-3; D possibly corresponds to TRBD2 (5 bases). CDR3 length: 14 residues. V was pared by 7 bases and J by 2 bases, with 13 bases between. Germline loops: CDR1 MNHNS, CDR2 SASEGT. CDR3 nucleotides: TGTGCCAGCATCCGGGGATTTTACACAGATACGCAGTATTTT. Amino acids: CASIRGFYTDTQYF.

The CDR3 spells CASSHSLETGGGSSYNEQFF. The CDR3 coding sequence is TGTGCCAGCAGCCATTCGCTCGAGACAGGGGGAGGGAGCTCCTACAATGAGCAGTTCTTC. The rearrangement links TRBV7-6 to TRBJ2-1; 9 nucleotides agree with TRBD1. V shed 5 bases and J 0 bases; nucleotides not matched to a gene: 17. This CDR3 spans 20 amino acids. From germline, CDR1 is SGHVS and CDR2 FNYEAQ.

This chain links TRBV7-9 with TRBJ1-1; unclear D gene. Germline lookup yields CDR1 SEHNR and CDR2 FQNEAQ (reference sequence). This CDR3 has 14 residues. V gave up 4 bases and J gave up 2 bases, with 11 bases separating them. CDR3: CASSSETINTEAFF. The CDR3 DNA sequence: TGTGCCAGCAGCTCTGAGACGATTAACACTGAAGCTTTCTTT.

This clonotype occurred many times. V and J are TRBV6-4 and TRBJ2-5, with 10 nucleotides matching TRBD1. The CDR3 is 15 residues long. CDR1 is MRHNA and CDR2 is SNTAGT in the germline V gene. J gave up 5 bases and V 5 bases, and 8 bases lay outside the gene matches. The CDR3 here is CASSPGQGDVETQYF. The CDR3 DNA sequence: TGTGCCAGCAGTCCCGGACAGGGGGACGTTGAGACCCAGTACTTC.

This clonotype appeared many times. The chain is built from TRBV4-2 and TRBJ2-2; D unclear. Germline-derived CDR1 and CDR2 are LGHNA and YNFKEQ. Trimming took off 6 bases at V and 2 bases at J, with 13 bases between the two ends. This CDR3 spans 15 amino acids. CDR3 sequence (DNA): TGTGCCAGCAGTGCAAGGTACTCCAACACCGGGGAGCTGTTTTTT. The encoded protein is CASSARYSNTGELFF.

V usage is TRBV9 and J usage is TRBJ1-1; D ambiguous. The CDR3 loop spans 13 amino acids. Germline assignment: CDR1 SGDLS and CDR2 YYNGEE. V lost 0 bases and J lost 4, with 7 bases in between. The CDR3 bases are TGTGCCAGCAGCGTAGGGGTGGTCACTGAAGCTTTCTTT. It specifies CASSVGVVTEAFF.

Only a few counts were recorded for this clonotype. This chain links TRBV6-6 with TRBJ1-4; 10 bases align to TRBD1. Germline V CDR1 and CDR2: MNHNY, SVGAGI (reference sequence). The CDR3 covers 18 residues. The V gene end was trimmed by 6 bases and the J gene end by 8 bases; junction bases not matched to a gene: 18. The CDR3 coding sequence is TGTGCCAGCAGCCTATCCCCCGCCCGACAGGGGGCGGAAGAAAAACTGTTTTTT. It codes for CASSLSPARQGAEEKLFF.

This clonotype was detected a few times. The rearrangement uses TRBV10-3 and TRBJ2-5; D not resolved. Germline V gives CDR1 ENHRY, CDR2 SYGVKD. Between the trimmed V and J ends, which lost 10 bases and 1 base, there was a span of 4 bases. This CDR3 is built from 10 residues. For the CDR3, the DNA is TGTGCCACCCTCCAAGAGACCCAGTACTTC. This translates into CATLQETQYF.

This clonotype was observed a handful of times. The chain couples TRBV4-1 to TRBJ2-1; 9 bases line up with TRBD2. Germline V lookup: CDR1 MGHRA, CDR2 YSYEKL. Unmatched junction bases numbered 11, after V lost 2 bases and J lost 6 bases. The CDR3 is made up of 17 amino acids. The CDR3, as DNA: TGCGCCAGCAGCCAAAGTTGGCGGGGGGGGCTCCTCAATGAGCAGTTCTTC. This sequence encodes CASSQSWRGGLLNEQFF.

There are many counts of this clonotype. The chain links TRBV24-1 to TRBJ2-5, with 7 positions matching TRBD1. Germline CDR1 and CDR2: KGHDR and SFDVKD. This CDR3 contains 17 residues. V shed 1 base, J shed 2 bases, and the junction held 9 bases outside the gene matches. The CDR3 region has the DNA TGTGCCACCAGTGATTTCGGACAGGCGACTCTTCAAGAGACCCAGTACTTC. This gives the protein CATSDFGQATLQETQYF.

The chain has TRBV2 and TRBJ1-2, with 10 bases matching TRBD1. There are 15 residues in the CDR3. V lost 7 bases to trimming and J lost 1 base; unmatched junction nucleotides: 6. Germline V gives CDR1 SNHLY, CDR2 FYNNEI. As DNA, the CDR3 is TGTGCCAGCAAGTTGGGGACAGGGGATAACTATGGCTACACCTTC. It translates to CASKLGTGDNYGYTF.

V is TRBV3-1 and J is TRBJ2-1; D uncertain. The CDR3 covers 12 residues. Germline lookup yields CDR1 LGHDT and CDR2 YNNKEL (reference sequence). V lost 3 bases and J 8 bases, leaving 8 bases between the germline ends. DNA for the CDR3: TGTGCCAGCAGCCACTGGGGTGATGAGCAGTTCTTC. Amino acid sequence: CASSHWGDEQFF.

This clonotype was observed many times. The CDR3 nucleotides are TGCGCCAGCAGCTTGGGCAGCAACCAAGAGACCCAGTACTTC. This gives the protein CASSLGSNQETQYF. J is TRBJ2-5 and V is TRBV5-1; D is unclear. CDR3 length: 14 residues. From germline, CDR1 is SGHRS and CDR2 YFSETQ. V lost 0 bases, J lost 0 bases, and 6 bases lay in between.

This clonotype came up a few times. Here the CDR3 reads CASSYARGTNEKLFF. The CDR3 DNA sequence: TGTGCCAGCAGTTACGCAAGGGGAACTAATGAAAAACTGTTTTTT. The rearrangement uses TRBV6-5 and TRBJ1-4; perhaps TRBD1 as D (5 bases). V was pared by 2 bases and J by 1 base, with 8 bases between. CDR3 size: 15 residues. Germline V gene sequence: CDR1 MNHEY, CDR2 SVGAGI.

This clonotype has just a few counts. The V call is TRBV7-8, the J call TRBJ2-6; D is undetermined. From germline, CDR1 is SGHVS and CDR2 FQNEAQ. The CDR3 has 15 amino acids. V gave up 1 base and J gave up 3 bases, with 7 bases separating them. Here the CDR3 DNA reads TGTGCCAGCAGCTTAGTGGGTTTTGGGGCCAACGTCCTGACTTTC. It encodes CASSLVGFGANVLTF.